This TCR beta chain was observed in a study of technical replicates of blood from a handful of donors. Trimming cost V 5 bases and J 4 bases; bases outside gene matches: 13. This CDR3 comprises 18 residues. Germline V gene sequence: CDR1 LNHDA, CDR2 SQIVND (reference sequence). Sequencing used immunoSEQ multiplex PCR; TCRdb keeps in-frame clones, though not all of them. The sample includes 70,000 to 95,000 clones, approximately 94% of them seen just once. This receptor was identified in a human donor in good health. This chain uses TRBV19 with TRBJ2-1; 11 bases align to TRBD2. Sequencing was performed on T cells isolated from PBMCs. CDR3 bases: TGTGCCAGTAGTCTCACCGGGACTAGCGGAATATTTTACAATGAGCAGTTCTTC. This gives the protein CASSLTGTSGIFYNEQFF.